Here is one TCR beta chain with its context. No antigen is known for it. Investigators amplified TCR beta CDR3 regions from RNA transcripts. First-round RT-PCR relied on HTBI primers, and a second-round multiplex PCR came next. TCRdb processed the multiplex PCR reads anew with MiXCR; each CDR3 protein has one entry. This sample has roughly 700,000 distinct CDR3 sequences, with roughly 40% found just once. Clinicians diagnosed using symptoms, serum thyroxine, TRAb, thyroid ultrasound and orbital computed tomography. The V gene lost 7 bases and the J gene lost 2 bases, with 12 bases spanning the gap. The CDR3 runs 12 residues. Germline V gene lookup returns CDR1 DFQATT and CDR2 SNEGSKA (reference sequence). The data originate from a study of Graves' ophthalmopathy and Graves' hyperthyroidism. For the study at large: The study drew peripheral blood at initial diagnosis, before any treatment. Overall study results and limits: Most thyroid-expanded clonotypes exceeding 0.001 frequency were also found in blood.

The source material was peripheral blood. This chain connects TRBV20-1 to TRBJ2-7; no definite D call. The receptor was isolated from an adult man with Graves' ophthalmopathy. The CDR3 is CSVRRGPYEQYF. CDR3 coding DNA: TGCAGTGTTCGGCGCGGCCCCTACGAGCAGTACTTC.